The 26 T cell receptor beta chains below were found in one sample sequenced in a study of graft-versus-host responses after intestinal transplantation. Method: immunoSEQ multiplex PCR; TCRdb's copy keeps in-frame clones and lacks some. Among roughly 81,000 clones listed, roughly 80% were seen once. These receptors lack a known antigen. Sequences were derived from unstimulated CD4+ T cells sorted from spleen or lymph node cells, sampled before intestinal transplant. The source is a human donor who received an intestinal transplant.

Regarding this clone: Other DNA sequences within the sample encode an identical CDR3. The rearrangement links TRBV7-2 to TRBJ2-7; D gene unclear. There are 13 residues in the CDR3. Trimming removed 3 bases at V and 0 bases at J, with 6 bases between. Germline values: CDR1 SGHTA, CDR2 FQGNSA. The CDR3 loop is CASSFSSSYEQYF. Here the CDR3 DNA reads TGTGCCAGCAGCTTTTCGAGCTCCTACGAGCAGTACTTC.

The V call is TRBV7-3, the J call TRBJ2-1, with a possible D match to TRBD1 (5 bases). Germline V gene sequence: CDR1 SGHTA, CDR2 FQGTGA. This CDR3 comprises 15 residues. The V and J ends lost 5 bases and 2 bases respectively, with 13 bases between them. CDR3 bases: TGTGCCAGCAGCCGGGTCTCAGGGACCTACAATGAGCAGTTCTTC. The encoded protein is CASSRVSGTYNEQFF.

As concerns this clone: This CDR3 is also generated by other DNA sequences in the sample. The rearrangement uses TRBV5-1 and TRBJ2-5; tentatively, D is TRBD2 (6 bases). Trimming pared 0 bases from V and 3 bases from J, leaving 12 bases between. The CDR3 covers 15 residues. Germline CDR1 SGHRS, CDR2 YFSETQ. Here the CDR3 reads CASSLAGTGEETQYF. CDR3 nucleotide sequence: TGCGCCAGCAGCTTGGCCGGGACGGGAGAAGAGACCCAGTACTTC. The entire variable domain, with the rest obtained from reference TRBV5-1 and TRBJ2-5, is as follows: KAGVTQTPRYLIKTRGQQVTLSCSPISGHRSVSWYQQTPGQGLQFLFEYFSETQRNKGNFPGRFSGRQFSNSRSEMNVSTLELGDSALYLCASSLAGTGEETQYFGPGTRLLVL.

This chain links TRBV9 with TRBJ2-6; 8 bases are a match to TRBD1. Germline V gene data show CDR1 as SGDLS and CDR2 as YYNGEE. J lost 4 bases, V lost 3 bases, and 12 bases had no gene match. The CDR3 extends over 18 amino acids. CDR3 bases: TGTGCCAGCAGCGGTTGGGACAGGTCCCAGGAGGGGGCCAACGTCCTGACTTTC. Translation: CASSGWDRSQEGANVLTF.

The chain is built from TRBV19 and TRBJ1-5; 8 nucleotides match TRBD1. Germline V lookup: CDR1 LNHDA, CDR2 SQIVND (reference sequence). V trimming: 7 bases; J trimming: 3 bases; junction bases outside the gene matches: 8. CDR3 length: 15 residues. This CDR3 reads CASTTGQVTNQPQHF. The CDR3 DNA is TGTGCCAGTACCACGGGACAGGTCACCAATCAGCCCCAGCATTTT.

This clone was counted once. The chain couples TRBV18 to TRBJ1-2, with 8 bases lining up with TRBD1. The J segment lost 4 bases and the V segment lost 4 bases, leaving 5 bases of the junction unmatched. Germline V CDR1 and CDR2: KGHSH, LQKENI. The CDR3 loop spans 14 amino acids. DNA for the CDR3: TGTGCCAGCTCACAGGACAGGGACTTCTATGGCTACACCTTC. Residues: CASSQDRDFYGYTF.

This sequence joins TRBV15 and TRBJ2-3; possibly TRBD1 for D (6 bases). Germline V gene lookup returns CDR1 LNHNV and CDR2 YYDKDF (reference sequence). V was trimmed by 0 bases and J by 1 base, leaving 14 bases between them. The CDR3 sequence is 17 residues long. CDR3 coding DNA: TGTGCCACCAGCAGAGATGAGACAGGAGTAGGCACAGATACGCAGTATTTT. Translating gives CATSRDETGVGTDTQYF.

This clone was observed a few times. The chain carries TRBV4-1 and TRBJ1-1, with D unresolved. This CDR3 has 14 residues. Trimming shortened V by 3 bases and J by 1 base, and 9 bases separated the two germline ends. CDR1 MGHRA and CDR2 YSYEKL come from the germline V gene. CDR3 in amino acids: CASSHITGNTEAFF. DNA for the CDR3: TGCGCCAGCAGCCACATTACGGGGAACACTGAAGCTTTCTTT.

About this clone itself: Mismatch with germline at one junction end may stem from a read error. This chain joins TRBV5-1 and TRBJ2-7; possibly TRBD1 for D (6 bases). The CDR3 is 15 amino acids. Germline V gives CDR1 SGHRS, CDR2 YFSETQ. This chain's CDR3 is CASTLGQGIAYEQYF. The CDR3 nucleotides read TGCGCCAGCACCTTGGGGCAGGGGATAGCCTACGAGCAGTACTTC.

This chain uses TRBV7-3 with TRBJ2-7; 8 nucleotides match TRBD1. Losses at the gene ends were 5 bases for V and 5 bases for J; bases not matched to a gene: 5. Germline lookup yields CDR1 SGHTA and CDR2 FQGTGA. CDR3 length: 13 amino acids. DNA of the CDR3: TGTGCCAGCAGCGCGGACAGGGACCACGAGCAGTACTTC. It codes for CASSADRDHEQYF.

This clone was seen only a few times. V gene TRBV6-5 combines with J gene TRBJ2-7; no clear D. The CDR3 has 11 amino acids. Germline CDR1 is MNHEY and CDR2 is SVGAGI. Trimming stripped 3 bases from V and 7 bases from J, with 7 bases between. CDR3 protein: CASSYIREQYF. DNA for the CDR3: TGTGCCAGCAGTTATATCCGGGAGCAGTACTTC.

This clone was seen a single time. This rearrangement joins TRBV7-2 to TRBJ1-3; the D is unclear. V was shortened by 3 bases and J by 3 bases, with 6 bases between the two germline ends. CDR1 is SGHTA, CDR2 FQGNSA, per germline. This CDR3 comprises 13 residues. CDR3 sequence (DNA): TGTGCCAGCAGCTTGGGCTATGGAAACACCATATATTTT. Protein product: CASSLGYGNTIYF. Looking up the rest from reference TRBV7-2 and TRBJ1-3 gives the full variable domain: GAGVSQSPSNKVTEKGKDVELRCDPISGHTALYWYRQSLGQGLEFLIYFQGNSAPDKSGLPSDRFSAERTGGSVSTLTIQRTQQEDSAVYLCASSLGYGNTIYFGEGSWLTVV.

The CDR3 is CASSEREGDEKLFF. The CDR3 coding sequence is TGTGCCAGCAGTGAAAGGGAGGGGGATGAAAAACTGTTTTTT. The chain uses TRBV2 and TRBJ1-4; D perhaps matches TRBD1 (6 bases). The CDR3 contains 14 residues. Deletions cut 2 bases from V and 6 bases from J, with 10 bases between. Germline assignment: CDR1 SNHLY and CDR2 FYNNEI. The whole variable domain, remainder taken from reference TRBV2 and TRBJ1-4, is EPEVTQTPSHQVTQMGQEVILRCVPISNHLYFYWYRQILGQKVEFLVSFYNNEISEKSEIFDDQFSVERPDGSNFTLKIRSTKLEDSAMYFCASSEREGDEKLFFGSGTQLSVL.

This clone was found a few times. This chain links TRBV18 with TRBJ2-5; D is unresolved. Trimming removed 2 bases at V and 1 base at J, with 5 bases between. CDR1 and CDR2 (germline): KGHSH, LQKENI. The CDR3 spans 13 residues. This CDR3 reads CASSPFSQETQYF. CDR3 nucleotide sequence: TGTGCCAGCTCACCATTCAGCCAAGAGACCCAGTACTTC.

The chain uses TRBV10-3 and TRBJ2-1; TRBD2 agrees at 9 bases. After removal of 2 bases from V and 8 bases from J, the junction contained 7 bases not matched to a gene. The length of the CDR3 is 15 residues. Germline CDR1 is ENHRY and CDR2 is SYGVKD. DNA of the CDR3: TGTGCCATCAGTGAGGGGACTAGCCCCTATTATGAGCAGTTCTTC. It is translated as CAISEGTSPYYEQFF.

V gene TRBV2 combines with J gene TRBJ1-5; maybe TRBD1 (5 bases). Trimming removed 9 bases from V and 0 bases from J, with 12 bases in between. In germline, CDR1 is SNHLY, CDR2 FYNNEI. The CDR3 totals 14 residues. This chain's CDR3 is CASRGGYSNQPQHF. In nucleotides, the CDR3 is TGTGCCAGTCGCGGGGGGTATAGCAATCAGCCCCAGCATTTT.

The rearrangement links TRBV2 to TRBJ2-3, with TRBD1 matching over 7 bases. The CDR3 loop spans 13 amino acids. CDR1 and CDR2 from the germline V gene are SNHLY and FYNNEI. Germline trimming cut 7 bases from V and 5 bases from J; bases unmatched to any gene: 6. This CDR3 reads CASNRDRKDTQYF. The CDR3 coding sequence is TGTGCCAGCAACAGGGACAGAAAAGATACGCAGTATTTT.

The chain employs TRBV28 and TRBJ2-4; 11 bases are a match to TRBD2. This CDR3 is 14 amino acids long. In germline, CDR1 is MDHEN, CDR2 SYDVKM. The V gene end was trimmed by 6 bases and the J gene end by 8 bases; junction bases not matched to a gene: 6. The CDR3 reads CASRPTSGIYIQYF. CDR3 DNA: TGTGCCAGCAGGCCGACTAGCGGGATTTACATTCAGTACTTC.

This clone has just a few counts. CDR3 residues: CASSLVPETEDVGIQHF. The CDR3 DNA reads TGTGCCAGCAGCTTGGTCCCAGAAACAGAAGACGTTGGAATCCAGCATTTT. This chain joins TRBV5-6 and TRBJ1-5, with D uncertain. The CDR3 extends over 17 amino acids. Per the germline V gene, CDR1 is SGHDT and CDR2 is YYEEEE. V gave up 0 bases and J gave up 12 bases, with 25 bases separating them.

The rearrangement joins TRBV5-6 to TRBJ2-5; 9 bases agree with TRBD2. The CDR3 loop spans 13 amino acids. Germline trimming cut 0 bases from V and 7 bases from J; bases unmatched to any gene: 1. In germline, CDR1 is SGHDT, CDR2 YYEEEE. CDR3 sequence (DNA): TGTGCCAGCAGCTTGGGGACTAGCGTGACCCAGTACTTC. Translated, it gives CASSLGTSVTQYF.

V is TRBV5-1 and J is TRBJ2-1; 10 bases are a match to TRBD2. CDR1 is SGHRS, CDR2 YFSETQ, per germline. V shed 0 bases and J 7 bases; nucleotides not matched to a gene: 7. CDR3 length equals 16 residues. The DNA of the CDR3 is TGCGCCAGCAGCTTGGGGACTAGCGGTCGAGGGAATGAGCAGTTCTTC. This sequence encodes CASSLGTSGRGNEQFF.

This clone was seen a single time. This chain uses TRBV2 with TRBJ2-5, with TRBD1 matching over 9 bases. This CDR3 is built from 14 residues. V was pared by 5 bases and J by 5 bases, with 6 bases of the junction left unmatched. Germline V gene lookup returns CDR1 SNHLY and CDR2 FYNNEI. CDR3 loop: CASSLTGGVETQYF. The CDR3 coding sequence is TGTGCCAGCAGTCTGACAGGGGGTGTCGAGACCCAGTACTTC. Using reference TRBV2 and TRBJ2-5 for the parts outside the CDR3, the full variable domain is EPEVTQTPSHQVTQMGQEVILRCVPISNHLYFYWYRQILGQKVEFLVSFYNNEISEKSEIFDDQFSVERPDGSNFTLKIRSTKLEDSAMYFCASSLTGGVETQYFGPGTRLLVL.

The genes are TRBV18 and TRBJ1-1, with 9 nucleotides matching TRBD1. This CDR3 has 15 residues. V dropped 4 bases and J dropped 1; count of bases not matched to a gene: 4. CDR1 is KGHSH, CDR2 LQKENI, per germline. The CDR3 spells CASSQWTGENTEAFF. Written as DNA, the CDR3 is TGTGCCAGCTCACAATGGACAGGGGAGAACACTGAAGCTTTCTTT.

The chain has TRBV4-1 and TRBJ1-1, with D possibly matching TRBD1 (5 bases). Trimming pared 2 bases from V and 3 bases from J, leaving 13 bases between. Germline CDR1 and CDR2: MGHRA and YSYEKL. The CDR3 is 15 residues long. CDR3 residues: CASSQWGSTDTEAFF. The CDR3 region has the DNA TGCGCCAGCAGCCAATGGGGCAGTACGGACACTGAAGCTTTCTTT.

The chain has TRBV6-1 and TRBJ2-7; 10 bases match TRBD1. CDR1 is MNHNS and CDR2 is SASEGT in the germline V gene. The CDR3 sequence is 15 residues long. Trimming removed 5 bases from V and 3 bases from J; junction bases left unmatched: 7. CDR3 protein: CASSRTRDRGYEQYF. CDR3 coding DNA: TGTGCCAGCAGTCGTACCCGGGACAGGGGCTACGAGCAGTACTTC.

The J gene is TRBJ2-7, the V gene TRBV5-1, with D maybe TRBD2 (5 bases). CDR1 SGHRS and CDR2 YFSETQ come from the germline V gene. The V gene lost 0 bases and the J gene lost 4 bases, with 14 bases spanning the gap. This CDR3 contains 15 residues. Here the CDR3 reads CASSLDLATAYEQYF. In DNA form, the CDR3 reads TGCGCCAGCAGCTTGGATTTAGCGACGGCGTACGAGCAGTACTTC.